These 25 T cell receptor beta chains were all obtained from the same sample, sequenced in a study of control samples from healthy donors and cancer patients. Here immunoSEQ multiplex PCR was the method, and the copy in TCRdb shows in-frame clones only, minus some. The sample lists about 34,000 clones, roughly 92% seen once, with 1.7% in the top ten. Sequencing was carried out using PBMCs. These receptors were taken from a man aged 40-49 years with colorectal cancer.

The chain combines TRBV5-6 with TRBJ2-2, with D unresolved. Deletions cut 0 bases from V and 3 bases from J, with 6 bases between. Germline CDR1 reads SGHDT; CDR2 reads YYEEEE. The CDR3 consists of 14 residues. The CDR3 region is CASSLVRDTGELFF. The CDR3 region has the DNA TGTGCCAGCAGCTTGGTTCGGGACACCGGGGAGCTGTTTTTT.

The gene calls are TRBV3-1 (or the pseudogene TRBV3-2) and TRBJ2-7; the D is unclear. CDR1 and CDR2 from the germline V gene are LGHDT and YNNKEL (reference sequence). The V end was cut by 2 bases, the J end by 0 bases, with 11 bases between. The length of the CDR3 is 15 residues. The CDR3 sequence: CASSQWTKSSYEQYF. The CDR3 coding sequence is TGTGCCAGCAGCCAATGGACCAAAAGCTCCTACGAGCAGTACTTC.

The chain joins TRBV24-1 to TRBJ2-2, with 8 bases identical to TRBD2. Germline loops: CDR1 KGHDR, CDR2 SFDVKD. After removal of 6 bases from V and 5 bases from J, the junction contained 4 bases not matched to a gene. This CDR3 contains 14 residues. CDR3 sequence: CATSRRGETGELFF. The CDR3 DNA reads as TGTGCCACCAGTCGGCGGGGGGAAACCGGGGAGCTGTTTTTT.

In regard to this clone: Other DNA sequences from this sample encode an identical CDR3 as well. The chain recombines TRBV9 with TRBJ2-3; tentative D call: TRBD2 (6 bases). Trimming removed 3 bases at V and 6 bases at J, with 11 bases between. Germline-derived CDR1 and CDR2 are SGDLS and YYNGEE. The CDR3 runs to 13 residues. CDR3 sequence reads: CASSARGGDTQYF. The CDR3 DNA is TGTGCCAGCAGCGCTAGAGGAGGGGATACGCAGTATTTT. The full variable domain, its missing parts supplied by reference TRBV9 and TRBJ2-3, is DSGVTQTPKHLITATGQRVTLRCSPRSGDLSVYWYQQSLDQGLQFLIQYYNGEERAKGNILERFSAQQFPDLHSELNLSSLELGDSALYFCASSARGGDTQYFGPGTRLTVL.

Turning to this clone: The limits of the CDR3 on the DNA are not certain, so only TCRdb's listed CDR3 is given. This chain links TRBV6-1 with TRBJ2-3. Germline values: CDR1 MNHNS, CDR2 SASEGT. The length of the CDR3 is 15 amino acids, counting both ends. CDR3 amino acids: CASSTSRGATDTQYF.

A single count supports this clone. This sequence joins TRBV7-3 and TRBJ1-1; D not certain. Germline CDR1 SGHTA, CDR2 FQGTGA. The V end was cut by 1 base, the J end by 7 bases, with 7 bases between. The length of the CDR3 is 12 residues. CDR3 sequence reads: CASSLNKLEAFF. The CDR3 coding sequence is TGTGCCAGCAGCTTAAACAAGCTTGAAGCTTTCTTT.

This chain connects TRBV28 to TRBJ1-1; no clear D. The CDR3 sequence is 12 residues long. Per the germline V gene, CDR1 is MDHEN and CDR2 is SYDVKM. V gave up 3 bases and J gave up 9 bases, with 11 bases separating them. The CDR3 loop reads CASSLLFRKAFF. CDR3 coding DNA: TGTGCCAGCAGTTTGTTGTTTCGAAAAGCTTTCTTT.

V and J are TRBV18 and TRBJ1-5; no firm D call. The CDR3 totals 13 residues. The germline V gene has CDR1 KGHSH and CDR2 LQKENI. V was pared by 2 bases and J by 6 bases, with 8 bases between. This CDR3 reads CASSPLGSQPQHF. The CDR3 coding sequence is TGTGCCAGCTCACCATTAGGGAGTCAGCCCCAGCATTTT.

The rearrangement joins TRBV30 to TRBJ2-1, with TRBD2 matching over 8 bases. Germline V gives CDR1 GTSNPN, CDR2 SVGIG (reference sequence). CDR3 length: 14 residues. V shed 4 bases and J 7 bases; nucleotides not matched to a gene: 9. In nucleotides, the CDR3 is TGTGCCTGGACGACCAAAGCGGGGGTTAATGAGCAGTTCTTC. Protein product: CAWTTKAGVNEQFF.

In this sample, this clone turned up a few times. The gene calls are TRBV10-2 and TRBJ1-4, with 9 bases fitting TRBD1. The V gene end was trimmed by 3 bases and the J gene end by 7 bases; junction bases not matched to a gene: 6. The CDR3 runs to 15 residues. The germline V gene has CDR1 WSHSY and CDR2 SAAADI. The CDR3 region has the DNA TGCGCCAGCAGTGAAAATAACAGGGGGCTTGAAAAACTGTTTTTT. Translating gives CASSENNRGLEKLFF.

V usage is TRBV7-6 and J usage is TRBJ1-1; weak D call: TRBD1 (5 bases). Between the trimmed V and J ends, which lost 4 bases and 1 base, there was a span of 16 bases. Germline V CDR1 and CDR2: SGHVS, FNYEAQ. This CDR3 contains 16 residues. The CDR3 sequence is CASSSQTESPNTEAFF. CDR3 in DNA: TGTGCCAGCAGCTCACAGACAGAAAGCCCGAACACTGAAGCTTTCTTT.

This chain connects TRBV5-8 to TRBJ2-3, with 7 bases that match TRBD2. Trimming at V came to 0 bases and at J to 3 bases, leaving 10 bases not matched to a gene. The CDR3 length is 17 residues. Germline values: CDR1 SGHTS, CDR2 YDEGEE. DNA of the CDR3: TGTGCCAGCAGCTTGGGGGAACTAGCGTTAGGGACAGATACGCAGTATTTT. As protein: CASSLGELALGTDTQYF.

The rearrangement links TRBV4-3 to TRBJ1-6; no clear D. V was pared by 2 bases and J by 0 bases, with 2 bases between. Germline CDR1 LGHNA, CDR2 YSLEER. This CDR3 spans 14 amino acids. The CDR3 sequence: CASSQNSYNSPLHF. CDR3 DNA: TGCGCCAGCAGCCAAAACTCCTATAATTCACCCCTCCACTTT.

The CDR3 nucleotides are TGTGCCAGCAGCTTAGACGGAAACATTCAGTACTTC. It specifies CASSLDGNIQYF. The rearrangement links TRBV7-2 to TRBJ2-4; D not certain. Per germline, CDR1 SGHTA and CDR2 FQGNSA. V was clipped by 1 base and J by 6 bases, with 4 bases between them. The CDR3 totals 12 residues. Using reference TRBV7-2 and TRBJ2-4 for the parts outside the CDR3, the full variable domain is GAGVSQSPSNKVTEKGKDVELRCDPISGHTALYWYRQSLGQGLEFLIYFQGNSAPDKSGLPSDRFSAERTGGSVSTLTIQRTQQEDSAVYLCASSLDGNIQYFGAGTRLSVL.

This chain connects TRBV19 to TRBJ2-1, with 7 bases that match TRBD1. The length of the CDR3 is 13 residues. V was pared by 6 bases and J by 6 bases, with 5 bases of the junction left unmatched. Germline CDR1 reads LNHDA; CDR2 reads SQIVND (reference sequence). DNA for the CDR3: TGTGCCAGTAGGGTACAGGGGTCCAATGAGCAGTTCTTC. Residues: CASRVQGSNEQFF.

The table lists this clone with a count of one. The chain couples TRBV7-2 to TRBJ1-6; D is ambiguous. Looked up from germline, CDR1 is SGHTA and CDR2 is FQGNSA. The V gene lost 1 base and the J gene lost 0 bases, with 10 bases spanning the gap. The CDR3 is 17 residues long. The CDR3 nucleotides read TGTGCCAGCAGCTTAGTCGGGCAGACCTCCTATAATTCACCCCTCCACTTT. Translated: CASSLVGQTSYNSPLHF. Filled out from reference TRBV7-2 and TRBJ1-6, the complete variable domain reads GAGVSQSPSNKVTEKGKDVELRCDPISGHTALYWYRQSLGQGLEFLIYFQGNSAPDKSGLPSDRFSAERTGGSVSTLTIQRTQQEDSAVYLCASSLVGQTSYNSPLHFGNGTRLTVT.

As concerns this clone: Other DNA sequences in the same sample also yield this CDR3. The rearrangement joins TRBV5-1 to TRBJ2-5, with 9 positions matching TRBD2. CDR1 and CDR2 (germline): SGHRS, YFSETQ. J lost 4 bases, V lost 2 bases, and 3 bases had no gene match. This CDR3 comprises 14 residues. The CDR3 nucleotides are TGCGCCAGCAGCTTTGGGCGGGGGGGAGAGACCCAGTACTTC. The encoded protein is CASSFGRGGETQYF.

The genes are TRBV11-2 and TRBJ2-7, with a tentative D call TRBD2 (6 bases). Trimming left V 5 bases short and J 8 bases short, with 13 bases between. Germline CDR1 and CDR2: SGHAT and FQNNGV. The CDR3 extends over 12 amino acids. CDR3 region: CASSQTGGQQYF. The CDR3 nucleotides are TGTGCCAGCAGCCAGACCGGGGGACAGCAGTACTTC.

The chain uses TRBV19 and TRBJ2-7; 9 bases are a match to TRBD1. The CDR3 runs to 15 residues. Germline V lookup: CDR1 LNHDA, CDR2 SQIVND (reference sequence). The trim removed 3 bases at V and 5 bases at J, leaving 8 bases unmatched. Written as DNA, the CDR3 is TGTGCCAGTAGTATTCCGGGACAGGGTAAACACGAGCAGTACTTC. Its protein is CASSIPGQGKHEQYF.

This chain uses TRBV7-6 with TRBJ2-3, with 8 bases that match TRBD2. This CDR3 has 17 amino acids. Germline V gene data show CDR1 as SGHVS and CDR2 as FNYEAQ. J was trimmed by 7 bases and V by 4 bases; bases with no gene match: 16. Written as DNA, the CDR3 is TGTGCCAGCAGCTCCAATAGCGGGGAGCTTCCCCATAATACGCAGTATTTT. Translating it yields CASSSNSGELPHNTQYF.

The count of this clone is one. V usage is TRBV6-2 or TRBV6-3 and J usage is TRBJ1-2; D remains unclear. The CDR3 runs to 12 residues. Trimming removed 3 bases at V and 5 bases at J, with 7 bases between. Germline V gives CDR1 MNHEY, CDR2 SVGEGT. Here the CDR3 DNA reads TGTGCCAGCAGTTATCCAGGATATGGCTACACCTTC. Its translation is CASSYPGYGYTF.

V is TRBV5-1 and J is TRBJ2-1; weak D call: TRBD2 (7 bases). V shed 5 bases and J shed 7 bases, with 16 bases lying between them. Germline V CDR1 and CDR2: SGHRS, YFSETQ. The CDR3 has 14 amino acids. CDR3 coding DNA: TGCGCCAGCAGGCTACTAGCGCAGGGGAATGAGCAGTTCTTC. Translation: CASRLLAQGNEQFF.

The J gene is TRBJ2-5, the V gene TRBV2; no clear D gene. CDR3 size: 11 residues. Trimming left V 6 bases short and J 5 bases short, with 7 bases between. Germline V gene sequence: CDR1 SNHLY, CDR2 FYNNEI. CDR3 in DNA: TGTGCCAGCAGGTCCGGTGAGACCCAGTACTTC. Translated, it gives CASRSGETQYF.

In the case of this clone: Relative to the germline gene, one junction end is altered; a read error may explain this. The chain links TRBV3-1 (or the pseudogene TRBV3-2) to TRBJ1-1; D not certain. CDR1 is LGHDT and CDR2 is YNNKEL in the germline V gene (reference sequence). The CDR3 is 13 residues long. In DNA form, the CDR3 reads TGTGCCAGCAGTCAAGCGGCAAGCCTTGAAGCTTTCTTT. Translated: CASSQAASLEAFF.

The genes are TRBV27 and TRBJ2-7; TRBD1 might be the D (6 bases). Looked up from germline, CDR1 is MNHEY and CDR2 is SMNVEV (reference sequence). The CDR3 consists of 15 residues. Trimming took 2 bases from V and 1 from J, leaving 12 bases between them. The CDR3 loop is CASSLRPGTSYEQYF. The DNA for the CDR3 is TGTGCCAGCAGTTTACGGCCAGGGACATCCTACGAGCAGTACTTC.